This T cell receptor (beta chain) was profiled in a study of blood T cell repertoires in COVID-19. Germline assignment: CDR1 LGHNA and CDR2 YNFKEQ. The CDR3 has 15 amino acids. Trimming took 0 bases from V and 7 from J, leaving 13 bases between them. In terms of age and location, participants ranged from about 18 to 89 years and lived in fewer than 30 US areas. Measured with immunoSEQ multiplex PCR; TCRdb has only the in-frame clones, and not every one. In the table there are a few hundred thousand clones, 80% to 90% of which are singletons. Sequencing input: PBMCs or T cells enriched from blood (not recorded which). The rearrangement uses TRBV4-2 and TRBJ2-4; possibly TRBD1 for D (6 bases). This sequence originates from a man aged 25 to 40 who had recovered from COVID-19. The CDR3 is CASSQDEGRGNIQYF. In DNA, the CDR3 is TGTGCCAGCAGCCAAGATGAGGGCAGGGGCAACATTCAGTACTTC.